This is a list of T cell receptor beta chains from one sample in a study of human T cells and chemical hapten exposure. TCRdb analysed the RACE reads with MiXCR anew, one entry per CDR3 protein. The sample records fewer than 85,000 distinct CDR3 sequences, around 8.7% being singletons. Sequenced: whole blood. The receptors were sampled from a male donor in good health. Some clones in this sample may be carry-over from other donors' samples. The CDR3 runs from the conserved cysteine through the conserved F or W. The order of the fields is J gene, clone size, V gene, D gene, CDR3 DNA, CDR3 protein. A D gene is named only where the DNA matches it firmly. The size entry is marked missing in some rows and otherwise reads once, few, many or a size class.

TRBJ2-1,-,TRBV2,-,TGTGCCAGCAGTCTTCTAGAAATCTCCTACAATGAGCAGTTCTTC,CASSLLEISYNEQFF
TRBJ2-2,few,TRBV12-3/TRBV12-4,-,TGTGCCAGCAGTTTGGGCAGGCTAGCAGGCACCGGGGAGCTGTTTTTT,CASSLGRLAGTGELFF
TRBJ2-3,-,TRBV6-5,-,TGTGCCAGCAGTTACGCCCCGCCAGGATCCACAGATACGCAGTATTTT,CASSYAPPGSTDTQYF
TRBJ2-1,few,TRBV5-5,TRBD2,TGTGCCAGCAGCGTTGGATCAGGACTAGCCCTTCAGAATGAGCAGTTCTTC,CASSVGSGLALQNEQFF
TRBJ2-6,-,TRBV4-3,-,TGCGCCAGCAGCCAAGAGGGACACTCTGGGGCCAACGTCCTGACTTTC,CASSQEGHSGANVLTF
TRBJ1-2,few,TRBV12-3/TRBV12-4,-,TGTGCCAGCAGTTCCCCCCGCGACGGGGGCTATGGCTACACCTTC,CASSSPRDGGYGYTF
TRBJ1-5,-,TRBV27,-,TGTGCCAGCAGTTTATCGAAAGGAGAAGATCAGCCCCAGCATTTT,CASSLSKGEDQPQHF
TRBJ2-3,-,TRBV7-6,TRBD2,TGTGCCAGCAGCTTACGTGGGGGGACTAGCGATTACACAGATACGCAGTATTTT,CASSLRGGTSDYTDTQYF
TRBJ1-5,few,TRBV4-1,-,TGCGCCAGCAGCCAAGATATGGTCTCGAGCAATCAGCCCCAGCATTTT,CASSQDMVSSNQPQHF
TRBJ1-1,few,TRBV29-1,-,TGCAGCGTTGAAAAGGGAATAGACACTGAAGCTTTCTTT,CSVEKGIDTEAFF
TRBJ1-6,many,TRBV12-3/TRBV12-4,-,TGTGCCAGCAGTTTAGCAGGGGACAATAATTCACCCCTCCACTTT,CASSLAGDNNSPLHF
TRBJ1-5,-,TRBV20-1,-,TGCAGTGCTAGAGGCAACACCAATCAGCCCCAGCATTTT,CSARGNTNQPQHF
TRBJ2-2,few,TRBV6-5,TRBD1,TGTGCCAGCAGCCGACAGGGAAAGACCGGGGAGCTGTTTTTT,CASSRQGKTGELFF
TRBJ1-1,-,TRBV12-3/TRBV12-4,-,TGTGCCAGCAGGTTAGGGAGGATGAACACTGAAGCTTTCTTT,CASRLGRMNTEAFF
TRBJ2-5,few,TRBV7-2,TRBD2,TGTGCCAGCAGCCCAGGGAGGGAAGAGACCCAGTACTTC,CASSPGREETQYF
TRBJ1-2,few,TRBV20-1,TRBD1,TGCAGTGCTAGAGATAGGTGGGGCAGGGGGACGGCTAACTATGGCTACACCTTC,CSARDRWGRGTANYGYTF
TRBJ2-3,-,TRBV4-2,TRBD2,TGTGCCAGCAGCCAAGAAGAAGCGGGGGGCGCAGATACGCAGTATTTT,CASSQEEAGGADTQYF
TRBJ1-5,-,TRBV12-3/TRBV12-4,-,TGTGCCAGCAGTTTTAGGGGGTCCTCGGATCAGCCCCAGCATTTT,CASSFRGSSDQPQHF
TRBJ2-4,many,TRBV20-1,-,TGCAGTGCACCACCCAGCCGAAGGGACATTCAGTACTTC,CSAPPSRRDIQYF
TRBJ2-1,-,TRBV11-1,TRBD2,TGTGCCAGCAGCTTTACCGGCACTAGCGGAACGTACAATGAGCAGTTCTTC,CASSFTGTSGTYNEQFF
TRBJ2-1,many,TRBV20-1,-,TGCAGTGCAAGGGACGGTAGGGGTGATGAGCAGTTCTTC,CSARDGRGDEQFF
TRBJ1-3,many,TRBV12-3/TRBV12-4,-,TGTGCCAGCAGTTTTGGGTCCACCATATATTTT,CASSFGSTIYF
TRBJ2-1,-,TRBV15,TRBD2,TGTGCCACCAGCAGAGCTACTAGCGGGAGAGATGAGCAGTTCTTC,CATSRATSGRDEQFF
TRBJ2-7,few,TRBV12-3/TRBV12-4,TRBD1,TGTGCCAGCAGTTTCAACAGGGGGAGCGAGCAGTACTTC,CASSFNRGSEQYF
TRBJ1-5,-,TRBV20-1,-,TGCAGTGCTAGAGCCGGGTCCTACAATCAGCCCCAGCATTTT,CSARAGSYNQPQHF
TRBJ2-7,few,TRBV5-1,-,TGCGCCAGCAGCTTGGACCTAACCAGCTCCTACGAGCAGTACTTC,CASSLDLTSSYEQYF
TRBJ2-5,many,TRBV10-3,-,TGTGCCATCAGTGGGGAATTTCAAGAGACCCAGTACTTC,CAISGEFQETQYF
TRBJ2-6,few,TRBV6-6,TRBD1,TGTGCCAGCGGAGGGACAGGGGGCCTTGGGGCCAACGTCCTGACTTTC,CASGGTGGLGANVLTF